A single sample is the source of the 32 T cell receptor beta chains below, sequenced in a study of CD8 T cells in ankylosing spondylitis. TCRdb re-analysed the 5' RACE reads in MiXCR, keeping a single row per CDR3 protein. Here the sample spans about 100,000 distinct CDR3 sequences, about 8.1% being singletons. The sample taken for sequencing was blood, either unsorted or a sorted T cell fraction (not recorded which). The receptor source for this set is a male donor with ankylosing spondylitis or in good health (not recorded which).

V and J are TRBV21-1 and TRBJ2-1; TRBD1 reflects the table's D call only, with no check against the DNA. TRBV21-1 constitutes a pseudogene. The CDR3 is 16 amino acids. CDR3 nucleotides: TGTGCCAGCAGCACCAGGGGGCGCCGAAGTCGCAATGAGCAGTTCTTC. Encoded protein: CASSTRGRRSRNEQFF.

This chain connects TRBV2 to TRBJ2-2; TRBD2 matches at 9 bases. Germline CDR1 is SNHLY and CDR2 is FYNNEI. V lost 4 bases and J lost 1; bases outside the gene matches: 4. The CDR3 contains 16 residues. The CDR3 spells CASSGSGGMNTGELFF. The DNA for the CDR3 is TGTGCCAGCAGTGGTAGCGGGGGCATGAACACCGGGGAGCTGTTTTTT.

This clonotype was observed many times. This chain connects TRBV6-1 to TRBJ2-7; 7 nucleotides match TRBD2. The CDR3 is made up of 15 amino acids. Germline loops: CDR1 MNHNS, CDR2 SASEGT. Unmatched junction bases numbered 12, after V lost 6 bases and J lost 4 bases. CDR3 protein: CASSLGTTLGYEQYF. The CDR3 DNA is TGTGCCAGCAGCCTCGGGACTACGCTAGGGTACGAGCAGTACTTC.

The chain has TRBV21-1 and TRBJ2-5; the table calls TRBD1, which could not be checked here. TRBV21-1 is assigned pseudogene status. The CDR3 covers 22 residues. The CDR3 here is CASSKVPGRDTLFRREQETQYF. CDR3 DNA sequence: TGTGCCAGCAGCAAAGTCCCCGGTAGGGACACCCTATTTAGACGGGAACAAGAGACCCAGTACTTC.

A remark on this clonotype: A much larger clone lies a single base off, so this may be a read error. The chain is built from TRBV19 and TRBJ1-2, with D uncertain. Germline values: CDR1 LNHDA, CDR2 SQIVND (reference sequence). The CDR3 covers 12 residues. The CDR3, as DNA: TGTGCCAGTAGTGTTTCGAGCTATGACTACACCTTC. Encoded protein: CASSVSSYDYTF.

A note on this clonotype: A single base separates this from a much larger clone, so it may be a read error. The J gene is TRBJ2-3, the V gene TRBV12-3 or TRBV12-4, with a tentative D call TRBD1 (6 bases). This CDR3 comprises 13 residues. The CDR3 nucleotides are TGTGCCGGCAGACCTCAGGGGTTGGGTACGCAGTATTTT. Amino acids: CAGRPQGLGTQYF.

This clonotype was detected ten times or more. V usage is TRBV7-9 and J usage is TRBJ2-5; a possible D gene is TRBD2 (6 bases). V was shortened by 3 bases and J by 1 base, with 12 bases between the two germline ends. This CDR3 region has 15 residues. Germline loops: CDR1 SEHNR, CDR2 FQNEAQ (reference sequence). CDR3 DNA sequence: TGTGCCAGCAGCTTTGGGGGGAGGCCCCAAGAGACCCAGTACTTC. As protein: CASSFGGRPQETQYF.

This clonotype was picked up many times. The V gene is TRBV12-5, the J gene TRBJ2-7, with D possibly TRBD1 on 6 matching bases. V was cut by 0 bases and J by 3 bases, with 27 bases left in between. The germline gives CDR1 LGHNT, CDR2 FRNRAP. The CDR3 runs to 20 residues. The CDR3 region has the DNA TGTGCTAGTGGTTTGGTCCACCTAACCACATCCACAGGGCTGGACTACGAGCAGTACTTC. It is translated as CASGLVHLTTSTGLDYEQYF.

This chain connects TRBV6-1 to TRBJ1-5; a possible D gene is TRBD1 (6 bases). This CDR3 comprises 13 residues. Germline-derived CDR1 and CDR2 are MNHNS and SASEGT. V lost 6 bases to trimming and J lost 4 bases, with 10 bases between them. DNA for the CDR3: TGTGCCAGCAGACGGACAGAGAATCAGCCCCAGCATTTT. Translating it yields CASRRTENQPQHF.

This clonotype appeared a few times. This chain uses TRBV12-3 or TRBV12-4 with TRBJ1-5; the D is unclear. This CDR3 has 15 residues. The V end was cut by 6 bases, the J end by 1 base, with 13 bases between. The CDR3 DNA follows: TGTGCCAGCAGCCGTGCACGCAGGAGCAATCAGCCCCAGCATTTT. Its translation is CASSRARRSNQPQHF.

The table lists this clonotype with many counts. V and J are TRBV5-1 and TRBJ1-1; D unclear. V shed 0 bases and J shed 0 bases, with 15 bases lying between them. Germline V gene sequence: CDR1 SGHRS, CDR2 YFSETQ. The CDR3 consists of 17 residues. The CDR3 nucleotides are TGCGCCAGCAGCTTGGCCGAGGCATCCAGTTTGAACACTGAAGCTTTCTTT. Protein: CASSLAEASSLNTEAFF.

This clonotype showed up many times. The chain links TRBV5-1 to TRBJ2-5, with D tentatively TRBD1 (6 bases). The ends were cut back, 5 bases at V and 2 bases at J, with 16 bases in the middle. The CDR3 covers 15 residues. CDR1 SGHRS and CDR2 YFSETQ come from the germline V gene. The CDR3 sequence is CASRLTGSYQETQYF. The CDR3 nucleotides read TGCGCCAGCAGATTGACAGGATCATATCAAGAGACCCAGTACTTC.

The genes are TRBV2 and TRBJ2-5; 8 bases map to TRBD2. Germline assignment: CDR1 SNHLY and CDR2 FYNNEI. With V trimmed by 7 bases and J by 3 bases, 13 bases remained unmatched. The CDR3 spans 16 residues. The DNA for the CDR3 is TGTGCCAGCATATTCTTGAGCGGGGGAGAAAAAGAGACCCAGTACTTC. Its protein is CASIFLSGGEKETQYF.

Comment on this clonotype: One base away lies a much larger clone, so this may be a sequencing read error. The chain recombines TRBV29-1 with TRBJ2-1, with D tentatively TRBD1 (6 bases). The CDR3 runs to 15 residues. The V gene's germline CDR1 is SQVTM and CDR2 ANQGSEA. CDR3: CSVDRTMSSCNEQFF. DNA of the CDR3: TGCAGCGTAGACAGGACCATGAGCTCCTGCAATGAGCAGTTCTTC.

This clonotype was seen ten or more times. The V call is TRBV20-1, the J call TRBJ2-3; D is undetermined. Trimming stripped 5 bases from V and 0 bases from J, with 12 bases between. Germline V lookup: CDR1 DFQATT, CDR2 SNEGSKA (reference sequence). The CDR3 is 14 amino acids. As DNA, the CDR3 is TGCAGTGCTTCGGACCGTGCTAGCACAGATACGCAGTATTTT. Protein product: CSASDRASTDTQYF.

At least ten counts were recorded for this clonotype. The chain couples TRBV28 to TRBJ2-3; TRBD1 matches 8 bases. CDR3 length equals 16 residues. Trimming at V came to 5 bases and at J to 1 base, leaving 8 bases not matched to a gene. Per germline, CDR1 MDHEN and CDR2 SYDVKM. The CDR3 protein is CASSDPTGARTDTQYF. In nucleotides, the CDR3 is TGTGCCAGCAGTGACCCGACAGGGGCGCGCACAGATACGCAGTATTTT.

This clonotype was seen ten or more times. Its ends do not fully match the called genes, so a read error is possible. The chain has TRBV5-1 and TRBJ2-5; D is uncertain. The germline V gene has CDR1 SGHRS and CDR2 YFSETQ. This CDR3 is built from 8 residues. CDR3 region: CAIETQYF. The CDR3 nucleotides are TGTGCCATAGAGACCCAGTACTTC.

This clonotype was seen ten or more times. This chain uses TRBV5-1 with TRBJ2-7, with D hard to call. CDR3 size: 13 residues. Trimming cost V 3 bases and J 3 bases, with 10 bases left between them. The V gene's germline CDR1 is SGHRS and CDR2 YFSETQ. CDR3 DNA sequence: TGCGCCAGCAGCTGGACGGCTAACTACGAGCAGTACTTC. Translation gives CASSWTANYEQYF.

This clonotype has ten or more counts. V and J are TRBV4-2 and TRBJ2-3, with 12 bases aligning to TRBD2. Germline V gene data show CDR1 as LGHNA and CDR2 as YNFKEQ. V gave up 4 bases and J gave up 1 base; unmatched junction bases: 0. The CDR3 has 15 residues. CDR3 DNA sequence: TGTGCCAGCAGCCGACTAGCGGGGGGCACAGATACGCAGTATTTT. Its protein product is CASSRLAGGTDTQYF.

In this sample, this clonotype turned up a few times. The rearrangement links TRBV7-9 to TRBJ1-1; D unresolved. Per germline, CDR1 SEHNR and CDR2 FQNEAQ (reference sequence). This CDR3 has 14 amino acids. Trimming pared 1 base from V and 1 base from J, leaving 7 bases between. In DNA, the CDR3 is TGTGCCAGCAGCTTAGACTTCCGGAACACTGAAGCTTTCTTT. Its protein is CASSLDFRNTEAFF.

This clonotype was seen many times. CDR3 amino acids: CSAPPGTVRGSYTF. CDR3 sequence (DNA): TGCAGTGCTCCCCCTGGGACAGTAAGAGGGAGCTACACCTTC. The chain links TRBV20-1 to TRBJ1-2; 7 bases fit TRBD1. This CDR3 has 14 amino acids. The trim removed 5 bases at V and 9 bases at J, leaving 15 bases unmatched. Germline V CDR1 and CDR2: DFQATT, SNEGSKA (reference sequence).

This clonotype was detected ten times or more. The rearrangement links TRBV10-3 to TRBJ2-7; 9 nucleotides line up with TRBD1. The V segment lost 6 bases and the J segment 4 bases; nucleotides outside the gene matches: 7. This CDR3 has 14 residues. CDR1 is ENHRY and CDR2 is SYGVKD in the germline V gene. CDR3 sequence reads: CAIRGQGTEYEQYF. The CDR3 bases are TGTGCCATCAGGGGACAGGGAACCGAGTACGAGCAGTACTTC.

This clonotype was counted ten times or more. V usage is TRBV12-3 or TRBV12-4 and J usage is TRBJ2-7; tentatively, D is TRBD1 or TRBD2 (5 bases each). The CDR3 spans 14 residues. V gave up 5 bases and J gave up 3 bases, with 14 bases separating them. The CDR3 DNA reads TGTGCCAGCAGTACGGGACCAGATAACTACGAGCAGTACTTC. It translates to CASSTGPDNYEQYF.

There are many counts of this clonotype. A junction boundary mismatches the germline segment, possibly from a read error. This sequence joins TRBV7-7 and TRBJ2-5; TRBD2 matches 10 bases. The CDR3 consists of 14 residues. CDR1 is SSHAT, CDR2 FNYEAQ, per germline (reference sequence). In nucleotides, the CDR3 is TGTGCTAGCAGCCCACTAGCGGGGTGGGAGACCCAGTACTTC. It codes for CASSPLAGWETQYF.

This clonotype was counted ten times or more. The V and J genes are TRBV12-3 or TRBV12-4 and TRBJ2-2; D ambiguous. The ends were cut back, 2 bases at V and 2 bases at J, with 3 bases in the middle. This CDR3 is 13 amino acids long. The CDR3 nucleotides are TGTGCCAGCAGTTTATATAACACCGGGGAGCTGTTTTTT. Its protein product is CASSLYNTGELFF.

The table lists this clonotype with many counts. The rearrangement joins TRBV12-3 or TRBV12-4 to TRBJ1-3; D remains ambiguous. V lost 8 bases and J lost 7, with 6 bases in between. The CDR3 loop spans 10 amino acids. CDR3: CASARNTIYF. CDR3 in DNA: TGTGCCAGCGCTCGCAACACCATATATTTT.

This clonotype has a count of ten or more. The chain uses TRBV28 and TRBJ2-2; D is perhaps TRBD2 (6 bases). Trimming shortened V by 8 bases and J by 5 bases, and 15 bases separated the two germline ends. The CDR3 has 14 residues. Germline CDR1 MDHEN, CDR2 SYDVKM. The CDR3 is CASSGGSRTGELFF. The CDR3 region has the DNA TGTGCCAGCTCCGGGGGTAGCCGGACCGGGGAGCTGTTTTTT.

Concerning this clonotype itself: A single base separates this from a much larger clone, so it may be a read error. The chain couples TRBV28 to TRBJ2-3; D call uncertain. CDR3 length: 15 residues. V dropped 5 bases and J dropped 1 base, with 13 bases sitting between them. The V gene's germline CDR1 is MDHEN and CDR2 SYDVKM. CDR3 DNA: TGTGCCAGCAGTGGTAGGACCGCTGGCACAGATACGCAGTATTTT. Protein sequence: CASSGRTAGTDTQYF.

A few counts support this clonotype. The CDR3 loop is CASSLAVGGRTEAFF. CDR3 sequence (DNA): TGTGCCAGCAGCTTAGCCGTAGGCGGTAGGACTGAAGCTTTCTTT. The chain couples TRBV7-8 to TRBJ1-1; D is undetermined. The CDR3 length is 15 residues. Germline V gene sequence: CDR1 SGHVS, CDR2 FQNEAQ. Trimming took 0 bases from V and 5 from J, leaving 13 bases between them.

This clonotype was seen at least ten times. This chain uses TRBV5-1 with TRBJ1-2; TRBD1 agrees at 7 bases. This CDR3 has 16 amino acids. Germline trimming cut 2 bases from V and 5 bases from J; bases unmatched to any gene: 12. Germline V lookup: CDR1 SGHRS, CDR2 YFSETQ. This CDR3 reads CASSFGTGTASYGYTF. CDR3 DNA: TGCGCCAGCAGCTTTGGTACCGGGACAGCCAGTTATGGCTACACCTTC.

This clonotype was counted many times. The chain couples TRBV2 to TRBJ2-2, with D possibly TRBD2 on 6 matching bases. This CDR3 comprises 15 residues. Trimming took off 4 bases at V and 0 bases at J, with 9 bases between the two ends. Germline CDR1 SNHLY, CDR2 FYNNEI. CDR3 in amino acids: CASSGRAPNTGELFF. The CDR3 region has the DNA TGTGCCAGCAGTGGGAGGGCCCCGAACACCGGGGAGCTGTTTTTT.

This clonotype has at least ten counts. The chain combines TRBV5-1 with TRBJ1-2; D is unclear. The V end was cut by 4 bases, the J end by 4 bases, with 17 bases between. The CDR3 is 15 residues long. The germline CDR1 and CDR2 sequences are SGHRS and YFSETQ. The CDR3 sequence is CASSPALRASYGYTF. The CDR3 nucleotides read TGCGCCAGCAGCCCCGCCTTGAGGGCCTCCTATGGCTACACCTTC.